The sequence of this T cell receptor (beta chain) was determined in a study of shared clonotypes between healthy human individuals. Study overall: Each donor had three CD4 naive, three CD4 memory, two CD8 naive and one CD8 memory plate.

A deep-level run was used for the assay. Several immunoSEQ plates received, in even portions, the genomic DNA of each subset. The data were produced by immunoSEQ multiplex PCR, yet TCRdb's version contains in-frame clones alone and is incomplete. This sample has approximately 2,300,000 clones, with roughly 92% found just once. The CDR3 totals 14 residues. CDR1 and CDR2 from the germline V gene are GTSNPN and SVGIG (reference sequence). The germline V and J ends were trimmed by 0 bases and 6 bases, with 12 bases remaining between them. The chain joins TRBV30 to TRBJ2-1; D uncertain. The specimen sequenced was naive CD4+ T cells from PBMCs. Subset indicated: CD45RA+ positively selected. This TCR was recovered from a man younger than 35 in good health. Some clones in this sample may be carry-over from other donors' samples. CDR3 sequence reads: CAWSVGYPGNEQFF. In nucleotides, the CDR3 is TGTGCCTGGAGTGTCGGTTACCCGGGCAATGAGCAGTTCTTC.